Listed below are T cell receptor beta chains from one sample, sequenced in a study of blood T cell repertoires in COVID-19. Produced via immunoSEQ multiplex PCR; TCRdb's table is partial and in-frame only. Among 400,000 to 500,000 clones listed, over 75% were seen once. The sequenced sample was PBMCs or T cells enriched from blood (not recorded which). These receptors came from a young woman who had been exposed to COVID-19. Both conserved end residues are part of each CDR3. A D gene is named only where the DNA matches it firmly. Part of the rows lack a size; the others show once, few, many or a class for expanded clones.

>TRBV28|-|TRBD2|TRBJ2-1
CASSPTIGTSGGSGDEQFF
TGTGCCAGCAGTCCTACCATCGGGACTAGCGGGGGGTCCGGCGATGAGCAGTTCTTC
>TRBV3-1/TRBV3-2|once|-|TRBJ2-7
CASSQTQYEQYF
TGTGCCAGCAGCCAAACTCAATACGAGCAGTACTTC
>TRBV6-6|-|TRBD2|TRBJ2-7
CASRTSGTYEQYF
TGTGCCAGCAGAACTAGCGGTACCTACGAGCAGTACTTC
>TRBV6-1|-|TRBD2|TRBJ2-5
CASSDLAGETETQYF
TGTGCCAGCAGTGACCTAGCGGGAGAGACAGAGACCCAGTACTTC
>TRBV27|-|TRBD2|TRBJ2-1
CASSPLAGGPYSNEQFF
TGTGCCAGCAGTCCACTAGCGGGAGGCCCTTATAGCAATGAGCAGTTCTTC
>TRBV9|-|TRBD2|TRBJ2-2
CASSVVSSGDTGELFF
TGTGCCAGCAGCGTAGTTTCTAGCGGGGACACCGGGGAGCTGTTTTTT
>TRBV6-6|-|-|TRBJ1-6
CASSPETSAAGSPLHF
TGTGCCAGCAGCCCCGAGACCTCAGCTGCAGGTTCACCCCTCCACTTT
>TRBV29-1|-|-|TRBJ2-7
CSAKYAGSGYEQYF
TGCAGCGCTAAATATGCAGGGTCCGGCTACGAGCAGTACTTC
>TRBV28|-|TRBD2|TRBJ2-3
CATTMGGLAELTQYF
TGTGCCACCACCATGGGCGGGCTAGCGGAGCTTACGCAGTATTTT
>TRBV7-9|-|TRBD1|TRBJ2-3
CASSRTGARDTQYF
TGTGCCAGCAGCCGGACAGGGGCTAGGGATACGCAGTATTTT
>TRBV7-2|few|TRBD1|TRBJ1-5
CASSRTGQSNQPQHF
TGTGCCAGCAGCAGAACGGGACAGAGCAATCAGCCCCAGCATTTT
>TRBV7-9|-|TRBD2|TRBJ2-3
CASSLALAGETDTQYF
TGTGCCAGCAGCTTAGCACTAGCGGGAGAAACAGATACGCAGTATTTT
>TRBV14|once|-|TRBJ2-7
CASSLQGGSYEQYF
TGTGCCAGCAGCCTTCAGGGCGGCTCCTACGAGCAGTACTTC
>TRBV7-8|-|TRBD1|TRBJ1-4
CASKSGTGEEKLFF
TGTGCCAGCAAGTCCGGGACAGGGGAAGAAAAACTGTTTTTT
>TRBV3-1/TRBV3-2|once|TRBD2|TRBJ2-3
CASSSRTSGGVTDTQYF
TGTGCCAGCAGCTCTCGGACTAGCGGGGGCGTCACAGATACGCAGTATTTT
>TRBV18|-|TRBD2|TRBJ2-7
CASFTRVAGTYEQYF
TGTGCCAGCTTCACCAGAGTAGCGGGGACGTACGAGCAGTACTTC
>TRBV28|-|-|TRBJ2-2
CAIQVGTGELFF
TGTGCCATTCAAGTCGGCACCGGGGAGCTGTTTTTT
>TRBV5-8|-|TRBD1|TRBJ2-1
CASILGTGIVHEQFF
TGTGCCAGCATCCTCGGGACAGGGATAGTGCATGAGCAGTTCTTC
>TRBV28|-|-|TRBJ1-2
CASSRQQVYGYTF
TGTGCCAGCAGCAGACAGCAGGTCTATGGCTACACCTTC
>TRBV28|-|-|TRBJ1-4
CASSRGVAGEKLFF
TGTGCCAGCAGCCGAGGGGTAGCGGGGGAAAAACTGTTTTTT